A selection of T cell receptor beta chains follows, all from one sample in a study of graft-versus-host responses after intestinal transplantation. No antigen has been identified for these receptors. Sequenced by immunoSEQ multiplex PCR; TCRdb stores in-frame clones only, minus some. Among tens of thousands of clones listed, roughly 95% were seen once. Sequencing used unstimulated CD8+ T cells sorted from spleen or lymph node cells, obtained before transplant. The source is a human donor who was the organ donor for an intestinal transplant. The CDR3 runs from the conserved cysteine through the conserved F or W. The D gene is left open where the match is weak. Clone size is shown for a subset of rows, as once, few, many or a class of expanded clone.

J gene: TRBJ2-1
D gene: TRBD1
V gene: TRBV9
clone size: -
CDR3 protein: CASSVVGQGLDEQFF
CDR3 DNA: TGTGCCAGCAGCGTAGTAGGACAGGGGTTAGATGAGCAGTTCTTC

J gene: TRBJ1-5
D gene: TRBD1
V gene: TRBV28
clone size: -
CDR3 protein: CASSPQGQGGNQPQHF
CDR3 DNA: TGTGCCAGCAGTCCACAAGGACAGGGTGGGAATCAGCCCCAGCATTTT

J gene: TRBJ1-2
D gene: -
V gene: TRBV10-2
clone size: -
CDR3 protein: CASSDSEGWTYYGYTF
CDR3 DNA: TGCGCCAGCAGTGATTCCGAGGGATGGACCTACTATGGCTACACCTTC

J gene: TRBJ1-1
D gene: -
V gene: TRBV5-7
clone size: -
CDR3 protein: CASSLVRGSLNTEAFF
CDR3 DNA: TGTGCCAGCAGCTTGGTTCGGGGGAGCCTGAACACTGAAGCTTTCTTT

J gene: TRBJ1-6
D gene: -
V gene: TRBV19
clone size: once
CDR3 protein: CASSTTDFQQPPLHF
CDR3 DNA: TGTGCCAGTAGTACGACGGACTTCCAACAGCCACCCCTCCACTTT

J gene: TRBJ1-2
D gene: -
V gene: TRBV4-3
clone size: -
CDR3 protein: CASSQDRTNYGYTF
CDR3 DNA: TGCGCCAGCAGCCAAGATCGGACCAACTATGGCTACACCTTC

J gene: TRBJ1-4
D gene: TRBD1
V gene: TRBV28
clone size: -
CDR3 protein: CASSTTGEGAGEKLFF
CDR3 DNA: TGTGCCAGCAGTACGACCGGGGAGGGGGCGGGAGAAAAACTGTTTTTT

J gene: TRBJ2-1
D gene: TRBD1
V gene: TRBV9
clone size: -
CDR3 protein: CASSGQGVYNEQFF
CDR3 DNA: TGTGCCAGCAGCGGCCAGGGGGTATACAATGAGCAGTTCTTC

J gene: TRBJ1-3
D gene: -
V gene: TRBV10-2
clone size: few
CDR3 protein: CASSEGGSGNTIYF
CDR3 DNA: TGCGCCAGCAGTGAAGGGGGCTCTGGAAACACCATATATTTT

J gene: TRBJ1-2
D gene: -
V gene: TRBV4-2
clone size: -
CDR3 protein: CASSQDPGEDNYGYTF
CDR3 DNA: TGTGCCAGCAGCCAAGATCCCGGGGAGGATAACTATGGCTACACCTTC

J gene: TRBJ1-1
D gene: -
V gene: TRBV28
clone size: -
CDR3 protein: CASSGTVGDTEAFF
CDR3 DNA: TGTGCCAGCAGCGGGACGGTAGGGGACACTGAAGCTTTCTTT

J gene: TRBJ1-1
D gene: -
V gene: TRBV4-2
clone size: -
CDR3 protein: CASSYRDTESGTEAFF
CDR3 DNA: TGTGCCAGCAGTTACCGGGACACCGAATCGGGCACTGAAGCTTTCTTT

J gene: TRBJ1-2
D gene: TRBD1
V gene: TRBV27
clone size: -
CDR3 protein: CASSFRGQGYGYTF
CDR3 DNA: TGTGCCAGCAGTTTCCGTGGACAGGGGTATGGCTACACCTTC

J gene: TRBJ2-3
D gene: TRBD1
V gene: TRBV30
clone size: -
CDR3 protein: CAWSVGQGRDTQYF
CDR3 DNA: TGTGCCTGGAGTGTAGGACAGGGGAGAGATACGCAGTATTTT

J gene: TRBJ2-3
D gene: -
V gene: TRBV7-6
clone size: -
CDR3 protein: CASSPVIRETEETDTQYF
CDR3 DNA: TGTGCCAGCAGCCCGGTAATTAGGGAGACAGAAGAGACAGATACGCAGTATTTT

J gene: TRBJ2-2
D gene: -
V gene: TRBV6-5
clone size: once
CDR3 protein: CASSYDRMNTGELFF
CDR3 DNA: TGTGCCAGCAGTTACGACAGGATGAACACCGGGGAGCTGTTTTTT

J gene: TRBJ2-2
D gene: TRBD1
V gene: TRBV27
clone size: -
CDR3 protein: CASSRQGPVNTGELFF
CDR3 DNA: TGTGCCAGCAGTCGACAGGGACCCGTTAACACCGGGGAGCTGTTTTTT

J gene: TRBJ2-5
D gene: TRBD1
V gene: TRBV28
clone size: -
CDR3 protein: CAIGGRGTGATQYF
CDR3 DNA: TGTGCCATTGGGGGTCGGGGGACAGGGGCGACCCAGTACTTC

J gene: TRBJ2-1
D gene: -
V gene: TRBV4-1
clone size: -
CDR3 protein: CASSQKLLGEQFF
CDR3 DNA: TGCGCCAGCAGCCAAAAACTACTAGGTGAGCAGTTCTTC

J gene: TRBJ2-3
D gene: -
V gene: TRBV11-1
clone size: -
CDR3 protein: CASSLKSLGTDTQYF
CDR3 DNA: TGTGCCAGCAGCTTAAAGTCTCTCGGCACAGATACGCAGTATTTT

J gene: TRBJ2-7
D gene: TRBD1
V gene: TRBV13
clone size: -
CDR3 protein: CASSYGDRGFEQYF
CDR3 DNA: TGTGCCAGCAGCTATGGGGACAGGGGGTTCGAGCAGTACTTC

J gene: TRBJ1-1
D gene: -
V gene: TRBV4-2
clone size: -
CDR3 protein: CASSRQKPDRSTEAFF
CDR3 DNA: TGTGCCAGCAGCCGCCAGAAACCTGACAGAAGCACTGAAGCTTTCTTT

J gene: TRBJ2-3
D gene: TRBD1
V gene: TRBV7-3
clone size: -
CDR3 protein: CASSWTGGTDTQYF
CDR3 DNA: TGTGCCAGCAGCTGGACAGGGGGCACAGATACGCAGTATTTT

J gene: TRBJ2-7
D gene: TRBD1
V gene: TRBV7-9
clone size: -
CDR3 protein: CASSSTTGNSYEQYF
CDR3 DNA: TGTGCCAGCAGCTCGACGACAGGGAATTCCTACGAGCAGTACTTC

J gene: TRBJ1-3
D gene: -
V gene: TRBV19
clone size: -
CDR3 protein: CATTTDSTSGNTIYF
CDR3 DNA: TGTGCCACCACGACTGATTCCACCTCTGGAAACACCATATATTTT

J gene: TRBJ1-1
D gene: -
V gene: TRBV27
clone size: -
CDR3 protein: CASSLSLNTEAFF
CDR3 DNA: TGTGCCAGCAGTTTATCTCTGAACACTGAAGCTTTCTTT

J gene: TRBJ1-6
D gene: -
V gene: TRBV11-1
clone size: -
CDR3 protein: CASSIDPNSPLHF
CDR3 DNA: TGTGCCAGCAGTATAGACCCTAATTCACCCCTCCACTTT

J gene: TRBJ1-2
D gene: -
V gene: TRBV6-1
clone size: -
CDR3 protein: CASSGPSGLFIGYTF
CDR3 DNA: TGTGCCAGCAGTGGTCCCTCAGGGTTATTTATTGGCTACACCTTC

J gene: TRBJ1-2
D gene: TRBD1
V gene: TRBV28
clone size: -
CDR3 protein: CASSPGTGEDGYTF
CDR3 DNA: TGTGCCAGCAGTCCCGGGACAGGGGAGGATGGCTACACCTTC

J gene: TRBJ1-5
D gene: -
V gene: TRBV4-1
clone size: -
CDR3 protein: CASSHEGIHQPQHF
CDR3 DNA: TGCGCCAGCAGCCACGAGGGGATTCATCAGCCCCAGCATTTT

J gene: TRBJ2-5
D gene: -
V gene: TRBV4-2
clone size: -
CDR3 protein: CASSQDIGTAGTQYF
CDR3 DNA: TGTGCCAGCAGCCAAGATATCGGAACCGCCGGGACCCAGTACTTC

J gene: TRBJ2-2
D gene: -
V gene: TRBV5-1
clone size: -
CDR3 protein: CASSLALEAAYTGELFF
CDR3 DNA: TGCGCCAGCAGCTTGGCCCTGGAAGCGGCATACACCGGGGAGCTGTTTTTT

J gene: TRBJ1-1
D gene: -
V gene: TRBV7-6
clone size: -
CDR3 protein: CASSLLRSEEHGNTEAFF
CDR3 DNA: TGTGCCAGCAGCCTGCTTCGGAGCGAGGAACATGGGAACACTGAAGCTTTCTTT

J gene: TRBJ1-1
D gene: -
V gene: TRBV28
clone size: -
CDR3 protein: CASSLPTSGRDTEAFF
CDR3 DNA: TGTGCCAGCAGTTTACCGACCTCCGGACGGGACACTGAAGCTTTCTTT

J gene: TRBJ2-7
D gene: -
V gene: TRBV7-9
clone size: -
CDR3 protein: CASSILDSSGEQYF
CDR3 DNA: TGTGCCAGCAGCATATTGGACAGCTCAGGCGAGCAGTACTTC

J gene: TRBJ2-3
D gene: -
V gene: TRBV6-1
clone size: -
CDR3 protein: CASSEYEGLGVGDTQYF
CDR3 DNA: TGTGCCAGCAGTGAATACGAGGGTTTGGGCGTTGGGGATACGCAGTATTTT

J gene: TRBJ2-7
D gene: -
V gene: TRBV4-2
clone size: -
CDR3 protein: CASSHRDGGLYEQYF
CDR3 DNA: TGTGCCAGCAGCCACCGGGACGGAGGACTCTACGAGCAGTACTTC

J gene: TRBJ1-3
D gene: -
V gene: TRBV19
clone size: -
CDR3 protein: CASSPGFGNTIYF
CDR3 DNA: TGTGCCAGTAGTCCCGGGTTCGGAAACACCATATATTTT

J gene: TRBJ2-7
D gene: -
V gene: TRBV11-2
clone size: once
CDR3 protein: CASRALRSYEQYF
CDR3 DNA: TGTGCCAGCAGGGCGCTGCGCTCCTACGAGCAGTACTTC

J gene: TRBJ2-7
D gene: TRBD1
V gene: TRBV27
clone size: -
CDR3 protein: CASSVLRQGYEQYF
CDR3 DNA: TGTGCCAGCAGTGTATTAAGACAGGGTTACGAGCAGTACTTC

J gene: TRBJ1-6
D gene: -
V gene: TRBV9
clone size: -
CDR3 protein: CASSVWGNDSPLHF
CDR3 DNA: TGTGCCAGCAGCGTCTGGGGAAATGATTCACCCCTCCACTTT

J gene: TRBJ1-1
D gene: -
V gene: TRBV4-2
clone size: -
CDR3 protein: CASSQEGFRAEAFF
CDR3 DNA: TGTGCCAGCAGCCAAGAGGGATTCCGAGCTGAAGCTTTCTTT

J gene: TRBJ2-3
D gene: TRBD2
V gene: TRBV5-6
clone size: -
CDR3 protein: CASSQLAGGRPDTQYF
CDR3 DNA: TGTGCCAGCAGCCAACTAGCGGGGGGGCGCCCAGATACGCAGTATTTT

J gene: TRBJ2-5
D gene: -
V gene: TRBV5-8
clone size: -
CDR3 protein: CASSPRAGHLDQETQYF
CDR3 DNA: TGTGCCAGCAGCCCCCGAGCGGGACACCTAGACCAAGAGACCCAGTACTTC

J gene: TRBJ2-7
D gene: TRBD1
V gene: TRBV29-1
clone size: -
CDR3 protein: CSYTGTGSPYEQYF
CDR3 DNA: TGCAGCTACACCGGGACAGGGTCTCCCTACGAGCAGTACTTC

J gene: TRBJ1-5
D gene: -
V gene: TRBV27
clone size: -
CDR3 protein: CASSLSLEGGQPQHF
CDR3 DNA: TGTGCCAGCAGTTTATCCCTGGAGGGGGGTCAGCCCCAGCATTTT